Sequencing of this T cell receptor beta chain was carried out in a study of PD-1 blockade in classical Hodgkin lymphoma. General observations from the study: The drivers behind the repertoire differences, possibly disease activity or prior therapy, remain undefined.

As regards this clone: Its specificity is not known.

Data came from immunoSEQ multiplex PCR; TCRdb stores just in-frame clones and leaves some out. The table lists about 13,000 clones, about nine tenths of them singletons. The germline V gene has CDR1 MNHNS and CDR2 SASEGT. V gave up 6 bases and J gave up 1 base; unmatched junction bases: 2. CDR3 length equals 14 residues. Relapses following autologous stem cell transplantation were seen in all patients, with brentuximab vedotin exposure varying. J is TRBJ2-4 and V is TRBV6-1, with TRBD2 identical over 8 bases. This TCR came from a human donor with classical Hodgkin lymphoma. The starting material was peripheral blood mononuclear cells (PBMCs), obtained at baseline. The CDR3 region has the DNA TGTGCCAGCAGATCTAGCGGGGCCAAAAACATTCAGTACTTC. Residues: CASRSSGAKNIQYF.